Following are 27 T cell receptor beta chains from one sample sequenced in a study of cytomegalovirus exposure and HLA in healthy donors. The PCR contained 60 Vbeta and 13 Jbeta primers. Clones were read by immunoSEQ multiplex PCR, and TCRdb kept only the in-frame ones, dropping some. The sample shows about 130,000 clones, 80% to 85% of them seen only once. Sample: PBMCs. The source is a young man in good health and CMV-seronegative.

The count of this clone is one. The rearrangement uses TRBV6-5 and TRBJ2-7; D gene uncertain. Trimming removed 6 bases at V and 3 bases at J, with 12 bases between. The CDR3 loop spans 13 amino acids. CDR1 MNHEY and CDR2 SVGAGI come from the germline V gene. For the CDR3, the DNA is TGTGCCAGCAGACGGCAGGAAGACTACGAGCAGTACTTC. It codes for CASRRQEDYEQYF.

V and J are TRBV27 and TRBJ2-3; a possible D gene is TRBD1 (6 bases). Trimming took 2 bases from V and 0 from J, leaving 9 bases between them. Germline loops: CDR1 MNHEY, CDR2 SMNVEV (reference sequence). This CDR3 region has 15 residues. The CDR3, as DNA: TGTGCCAGCAGTTTACAGGGGTTCAGCACAGATACGCAGTATTTT. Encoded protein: CASSLQGFSTDTQYF.

The CDR3 nucleotides read TGCGCCAGCAGCTTGGAGTTCGCGGGGAGCACTGAAGCTTTCTTT. Protein product: CASSLEFAGSTEAFF. The chain is built from TRBV5-1 and TRBJ1-1; D unclear. This CDR3 comprises 15 residues. Germline V CDR1 and CDR2: SGHRS, YFSETQ. V was cut by 0 bases and J by 4 bases, with 13 bases left in between.

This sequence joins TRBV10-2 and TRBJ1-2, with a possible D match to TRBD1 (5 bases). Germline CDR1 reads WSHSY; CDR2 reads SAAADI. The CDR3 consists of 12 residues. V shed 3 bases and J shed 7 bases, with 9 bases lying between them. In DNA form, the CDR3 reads TGCGCCAGCAGTGACAGGGTCCCTGGCTACACCTTC. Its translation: CASSDRVPGYTF.

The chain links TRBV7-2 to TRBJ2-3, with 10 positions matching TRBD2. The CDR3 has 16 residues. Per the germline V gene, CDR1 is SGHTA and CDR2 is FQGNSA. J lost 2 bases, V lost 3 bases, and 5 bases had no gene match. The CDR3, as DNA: TGTGCCAGCAGCTTCAAGCGGGGGGGCCTCACAGATACGCAGTATTTT. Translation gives CASSFKRGGLTDTQYF.

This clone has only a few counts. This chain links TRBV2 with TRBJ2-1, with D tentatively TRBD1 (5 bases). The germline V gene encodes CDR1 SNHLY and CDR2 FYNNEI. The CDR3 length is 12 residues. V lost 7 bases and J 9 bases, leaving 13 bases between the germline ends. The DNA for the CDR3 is TGTGCCAGCACCGACAGTCTCGGTGAGCAGTTCTTC. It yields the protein CASTDSLGEQFF. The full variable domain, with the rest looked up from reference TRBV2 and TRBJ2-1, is EPEVTQTPSHQVTQMGQEVILRCVPISNHLYFYWYRQILGQKVEFLVSFYNNEISEKSEIFDDQFSVERPDGSNFTLKIRSTKLEDSAMYFCASTDSLGEQFFGPGTRLTVL.

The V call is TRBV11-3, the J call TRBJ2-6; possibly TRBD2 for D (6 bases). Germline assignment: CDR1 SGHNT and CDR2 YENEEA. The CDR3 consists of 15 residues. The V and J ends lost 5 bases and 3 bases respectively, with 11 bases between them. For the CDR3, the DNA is TGTGCCAGCAGCCGGGGGTTCGGTGGGGCCAACGTCCTGACTTTC. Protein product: CASSRGFGGANVLTF.

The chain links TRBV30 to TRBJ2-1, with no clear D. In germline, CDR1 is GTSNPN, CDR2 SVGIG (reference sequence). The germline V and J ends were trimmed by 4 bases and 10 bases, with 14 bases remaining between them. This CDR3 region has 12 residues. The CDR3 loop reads CAWTDRWREQFF. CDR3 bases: TGTGCCTGGACCGACCGTTGGCGGGAGCAGTTCTTC. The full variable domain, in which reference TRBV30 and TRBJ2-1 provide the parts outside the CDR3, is SQTIHQWPATLVQPVGSPLSLECTVEGTSNPNLYWYRQAAGRGLQLLFYSVGIGQISSEVPQNLSASRPQDRQFILSSKKLLLSDSGFYLCAWTDRWREQFFGPGTRLTVL.

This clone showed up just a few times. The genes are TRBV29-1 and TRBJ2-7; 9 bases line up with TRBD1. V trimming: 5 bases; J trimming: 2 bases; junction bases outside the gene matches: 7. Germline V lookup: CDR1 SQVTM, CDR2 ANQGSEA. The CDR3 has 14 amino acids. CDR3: CSVCGDRAPYEQYF. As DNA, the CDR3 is TGCAGCGTTTGCGGGGACAGGGCTCCCTACGAGCAGTACTTC.

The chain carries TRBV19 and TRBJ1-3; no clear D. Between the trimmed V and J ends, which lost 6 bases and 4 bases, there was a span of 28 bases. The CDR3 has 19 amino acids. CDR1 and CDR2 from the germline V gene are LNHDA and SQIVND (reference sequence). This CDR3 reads CASRNVGLFSPTMGNTIYF. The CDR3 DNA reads TGTGCCAGTAGAAATGTAGGACTTTTTTCTCCTACCATGGGAAACACCATATATTTT.

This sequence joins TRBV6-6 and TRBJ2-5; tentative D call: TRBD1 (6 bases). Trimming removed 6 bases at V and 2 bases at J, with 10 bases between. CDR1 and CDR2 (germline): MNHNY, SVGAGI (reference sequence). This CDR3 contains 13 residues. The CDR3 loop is CASSRDIQETQYF. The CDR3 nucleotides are TGTGCCAGCAGCCGGGACATACAAGAGACCCAGTACTTC.

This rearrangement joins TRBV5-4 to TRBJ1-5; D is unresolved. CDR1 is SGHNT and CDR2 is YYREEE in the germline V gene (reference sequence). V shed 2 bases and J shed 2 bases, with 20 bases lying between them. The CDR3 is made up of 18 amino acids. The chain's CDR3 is CASSFSAGGKLGNQPQHF. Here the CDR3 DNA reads TGTGCCAGCAGCTTCTCTGCGGGTGGTAAATTGGGCAATCAGCCCCAGCATTTT. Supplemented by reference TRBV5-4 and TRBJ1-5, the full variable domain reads ETGVTQSPTHLIKTRGQQVTLRCSSQSGHNTVSWYQQALGQGPQFIFQYYREEENGRGNFPPRFSGLQFPNYSSELNVNALELDDSALYLCASSFSAGGKLGNQPQHFGDGTRLSIL.

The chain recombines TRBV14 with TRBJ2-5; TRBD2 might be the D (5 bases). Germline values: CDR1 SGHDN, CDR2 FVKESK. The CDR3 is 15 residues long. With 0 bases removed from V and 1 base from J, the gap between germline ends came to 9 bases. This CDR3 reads CASSQESGFQETQYF. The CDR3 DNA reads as TGTGCCAGCAGCCAAGAATCGGGGTTCCAAGAGACCCAGTACTTC.

CDR3 coding DNA: TGTGCCAGCAGCCTGGGACTAGCGGGGGGGCGGAACACCGGGGAGCTGTTTTTT. Amino acid sequence: CASSLGLAGGRNTGELFF. This chain connects TRBV28 to TRBJ2-2, with 16 positions matching TRBD2. V lost 6 bases to trimming and J lost 1 base; unmatched junction nucleotides: 5. Germline CDR1 reads MDHEN; CDR2 reads SYDVKM. The CDR3 totals 18 residues.

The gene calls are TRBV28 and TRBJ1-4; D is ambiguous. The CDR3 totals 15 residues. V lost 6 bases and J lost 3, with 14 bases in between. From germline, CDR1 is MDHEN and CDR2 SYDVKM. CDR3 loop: CASRNLESANEKLFF. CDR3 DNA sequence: TGTGCCAGCAGGAACCTAGAGTCCGCTAATGAAAAACTGTTTTTT.

In nucleotides, the CDR3 is TGCGCCAGCAGCCCTCTACAGGGGCGAGACACTGAAGCTTTCTTT. It is translated as CASSPLQGRDTEAFF. The V gene is TRBV5-1, the J gene TRBJ1-1; TRBD1 agrees at 7 bases. Germline values: CDR1 SGHRS, CDR2 YFSETQ. V lost 4 bases and J lost 3; bases outside the gene matches: 9. The CDR3 totals 15 residues.

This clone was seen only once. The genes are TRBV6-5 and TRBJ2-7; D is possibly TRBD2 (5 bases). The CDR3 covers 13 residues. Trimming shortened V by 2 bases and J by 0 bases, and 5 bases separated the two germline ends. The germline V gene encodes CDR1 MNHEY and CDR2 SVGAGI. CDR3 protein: CASSYRDSYEQYF. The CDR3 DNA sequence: TGTGCCAGCAGTTACCGGGACTCCTACGAGCAGTACTTC.

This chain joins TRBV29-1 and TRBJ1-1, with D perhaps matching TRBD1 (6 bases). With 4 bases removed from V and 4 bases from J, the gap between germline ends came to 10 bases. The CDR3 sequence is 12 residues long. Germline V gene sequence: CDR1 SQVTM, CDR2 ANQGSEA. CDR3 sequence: CSVGGRGTEAFF. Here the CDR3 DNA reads TGCAGCGTTGGGGGGCGAGGCACTGAAGCTTTCTTT.

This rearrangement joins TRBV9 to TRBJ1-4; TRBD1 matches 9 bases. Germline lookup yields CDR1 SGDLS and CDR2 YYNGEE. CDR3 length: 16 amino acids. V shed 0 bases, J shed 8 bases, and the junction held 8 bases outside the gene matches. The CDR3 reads CASSVARDRVGEKLFF. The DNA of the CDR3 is TGTGCCAGCAGCGTAGCCCGGGACAGGGTCGGCGAAAAACTGTTTTTT.

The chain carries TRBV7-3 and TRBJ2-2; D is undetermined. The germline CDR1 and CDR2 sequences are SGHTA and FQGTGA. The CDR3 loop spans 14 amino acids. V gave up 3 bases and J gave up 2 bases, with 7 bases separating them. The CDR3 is CASSFSPNTGELFF. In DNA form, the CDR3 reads TGTGCCAGCAGCTTCTCCCCTAACACCGGGGAGCTGTTTTTT.

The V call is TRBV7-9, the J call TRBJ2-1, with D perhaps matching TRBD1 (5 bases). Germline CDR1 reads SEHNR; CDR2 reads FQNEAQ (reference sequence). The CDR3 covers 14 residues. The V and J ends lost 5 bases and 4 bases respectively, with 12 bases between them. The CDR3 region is CASSPAQGYNEQFF. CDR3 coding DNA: TGTGCCAGCAGCCCGGCCCAGGGTTACAATGAGCAGTTCTTC. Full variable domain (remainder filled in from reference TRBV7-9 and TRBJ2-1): DTGVSQNPRHKITKRGQNVTFRCDPISEHNRLYWYRQTLGQGPEFLTYFQNEAQLEKSRLLSDRFSAERPKGSFSTLEIQRTEQGDSAMYLCASSPAQGYNEQFFGPGTRLTVL.

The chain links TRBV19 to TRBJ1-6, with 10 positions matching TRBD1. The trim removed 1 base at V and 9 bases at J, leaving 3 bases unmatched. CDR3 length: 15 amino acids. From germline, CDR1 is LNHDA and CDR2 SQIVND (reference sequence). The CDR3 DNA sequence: TGTGCCAGTAGTATAGGACAGGGGGCAAGTTCACCCCTCCACTTT. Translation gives CASSIGQGASSPLHF.

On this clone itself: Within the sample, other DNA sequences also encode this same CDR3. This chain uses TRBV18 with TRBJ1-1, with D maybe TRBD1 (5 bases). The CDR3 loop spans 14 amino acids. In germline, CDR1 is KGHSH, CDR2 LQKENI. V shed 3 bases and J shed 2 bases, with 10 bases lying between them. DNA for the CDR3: TGTGCCAGCTCACCCCAGGGTGGTAACACTGAAGCTTTCTTT. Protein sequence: CASSPQGGNTEAFF.

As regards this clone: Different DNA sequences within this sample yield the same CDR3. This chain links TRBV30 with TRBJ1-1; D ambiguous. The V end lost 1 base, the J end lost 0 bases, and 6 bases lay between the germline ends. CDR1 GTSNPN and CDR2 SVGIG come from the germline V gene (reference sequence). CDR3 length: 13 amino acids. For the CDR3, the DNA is TGTGCCTGGAGTGGGCAGATGAACACTGAAGCTTTCTTT. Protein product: CAWSGQMNTEAFF.

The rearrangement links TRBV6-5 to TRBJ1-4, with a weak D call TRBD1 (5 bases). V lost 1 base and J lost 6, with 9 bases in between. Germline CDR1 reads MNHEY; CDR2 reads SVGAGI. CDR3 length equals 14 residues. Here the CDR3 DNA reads TGTGCCAGCAGTTACTGGGGGGGGGATGAAAAACTGTTTTTT. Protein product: CASSYWGGDEKLFF.

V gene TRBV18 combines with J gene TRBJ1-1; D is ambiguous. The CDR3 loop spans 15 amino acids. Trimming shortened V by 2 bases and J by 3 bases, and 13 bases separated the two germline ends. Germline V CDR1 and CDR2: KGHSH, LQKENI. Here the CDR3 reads CASSPFEGFDTEAFF. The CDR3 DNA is TGTGCCAGCTCACCATTTGAGGGCTTTGACACTGAAGCTTTCTTT.

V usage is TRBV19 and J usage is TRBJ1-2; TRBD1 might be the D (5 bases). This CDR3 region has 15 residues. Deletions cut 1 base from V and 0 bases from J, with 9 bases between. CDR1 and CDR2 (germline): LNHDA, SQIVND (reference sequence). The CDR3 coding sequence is TGTGCCAGTAGTATAGGGGCCAGGGCTAACTATGGCTACACCTTC. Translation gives CASSIGARANYGYTF.